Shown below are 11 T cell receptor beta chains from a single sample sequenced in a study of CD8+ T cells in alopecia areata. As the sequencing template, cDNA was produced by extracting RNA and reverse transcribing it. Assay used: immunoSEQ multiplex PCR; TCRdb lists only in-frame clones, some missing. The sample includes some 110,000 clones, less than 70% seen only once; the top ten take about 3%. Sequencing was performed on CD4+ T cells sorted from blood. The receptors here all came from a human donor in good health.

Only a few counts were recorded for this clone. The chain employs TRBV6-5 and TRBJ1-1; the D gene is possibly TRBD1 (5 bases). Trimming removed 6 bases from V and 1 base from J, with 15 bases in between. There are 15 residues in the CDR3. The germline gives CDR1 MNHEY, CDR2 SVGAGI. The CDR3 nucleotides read TGTGCCAGCAGCCCCCGATGGAGGGGGAACACTGAAGCTTTCTTT. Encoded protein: CASSPRWRGNTEAFF.

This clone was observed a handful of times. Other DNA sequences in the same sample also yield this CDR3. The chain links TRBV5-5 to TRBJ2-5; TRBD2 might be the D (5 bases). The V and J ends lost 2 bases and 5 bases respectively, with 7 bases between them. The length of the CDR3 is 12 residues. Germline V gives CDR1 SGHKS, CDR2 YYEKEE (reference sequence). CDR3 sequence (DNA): TGTGCCAGCAGCTTTGGCGGGGAGACCCAGTACTTC. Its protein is CASSFGGETQYF.

CDR3 bases: TGTGCCACCAGCGACAGGGGTAATCCCTACGAGCAGTACTTC. Protein: CATSDRGNPYEQYF. The V call is TRBV15, the J call TRBJ2-7; TRBD1 aligns across 8 bases. The CDR3 is 14 amino acids. The trim removed 5 bases at V and 2 bases at J, leaving 5 bases unmatched. Germline V gene lookup returns CDR1 LNHNV and CDR2 YYDKDF (reference sequence).

DNA of the CDR3: TGTGCCAGCAGCTTTGAGAGACAGGGGAATTCACCCCTCCACTTT. It translates to CASSFERQGNSPLHF. The chain links TRBV21-1 to TRBJ1-6; the table names TRBD1, a call not compared with the DNA. TRBV21-1 is a recognized pseudogene. The CDR3 has 15 amino acids.

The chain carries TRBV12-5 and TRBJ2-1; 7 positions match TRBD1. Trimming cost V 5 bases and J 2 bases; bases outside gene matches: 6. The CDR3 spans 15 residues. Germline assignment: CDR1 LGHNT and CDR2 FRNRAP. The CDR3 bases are TGTGCTAGTGGTCAACAGGGGCGAGCCTACAATGAGCAGTTCTTC. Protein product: CASGQQGRAYNEQFF.

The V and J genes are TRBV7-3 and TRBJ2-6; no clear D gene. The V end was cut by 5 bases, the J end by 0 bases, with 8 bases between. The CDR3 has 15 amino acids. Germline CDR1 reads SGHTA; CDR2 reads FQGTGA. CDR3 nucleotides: TGTGCCAGCAGCCAACAGACCTCTGGGGCCAACGTCCTGACTTTC. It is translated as CASSQQTSGANVLTF.

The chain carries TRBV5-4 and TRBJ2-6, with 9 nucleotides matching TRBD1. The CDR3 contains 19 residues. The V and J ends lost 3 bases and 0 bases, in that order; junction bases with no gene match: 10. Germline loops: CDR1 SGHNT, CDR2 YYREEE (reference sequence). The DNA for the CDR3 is TGTGCCAGCAGCTCAGGGAGGACAGGGGAGAGCTCTGGGGCCAACGTCCTGACTTTC. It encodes CASSSGRTGESSGANVLTF.

The CDR3 here is CASSLAGGMDYGYTF. The DNA of the CDR3 is TGCGCCAGCAGCTTGGCCGGGGGAATGGACTATGGCTACACCTTC. This chain connects TRBV5-1 to TRBJ1-2, with D possibly TRBD1 on 5 matching bases. The germline V and J ends were trimmed by 0 bases and 3 bases, with 12 bases remaining between them. The CDR3 runs to 15 residues. Germline CDR1 SGHRS, CDR2 YFSETQ.

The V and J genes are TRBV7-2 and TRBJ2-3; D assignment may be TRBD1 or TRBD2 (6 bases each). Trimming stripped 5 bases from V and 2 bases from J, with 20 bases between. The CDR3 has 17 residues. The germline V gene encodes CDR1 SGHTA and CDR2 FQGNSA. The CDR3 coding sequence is TGTGCCAGCAGCCCTCGTCGGGGGCGGGGCTTCACAGATACGCAGTATTTT. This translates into CASSPRRGRGFTDTQYF.

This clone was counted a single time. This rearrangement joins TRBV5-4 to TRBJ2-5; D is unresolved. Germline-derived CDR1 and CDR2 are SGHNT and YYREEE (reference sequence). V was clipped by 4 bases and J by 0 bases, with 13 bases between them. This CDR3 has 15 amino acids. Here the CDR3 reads CASSPGGFNQETQYF. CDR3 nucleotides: TGTGCCAGCAGCCCTGGCGGTTTCAACCAAGAGACCCAGTACTTC.

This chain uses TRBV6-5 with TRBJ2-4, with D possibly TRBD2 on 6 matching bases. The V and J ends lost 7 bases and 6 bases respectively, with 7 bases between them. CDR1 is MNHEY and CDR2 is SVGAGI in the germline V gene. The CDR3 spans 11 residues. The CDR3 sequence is CASTGGNIQYF. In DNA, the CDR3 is TGTGCCAGCACCGGGGGAAACATTCAGTACTTC.